Given below is one T cell receptor (beta chain) in context. Assay used: immunoSEQ multiplex PCR; TCRdb lists only in-frame clones, some missing. The sample contains 150,000 to 200,000 clones, roughly 91% of which appear only once. This sample stems from a study of control samples from healthy donors and cancer patients. This TCR came from a woman aged 25 to 39 in good health. The sequenced sample consisted of blood.

The CDR3 nucleotides are TGTGCCAGCAGGGGACAGGGGCCCGGGGAGCTGTTTTTT. This gives the protein CASRGQGPGELFF. The J gene is TRBJ2-2, the V gene TRBV6-6; 10 positions match TRBD1. Germline assignment: CDR1 MNHNY and CDR2 SVGAGI (reference sequence). V shed 6 bases, J shed 6 bases, and the junction held 1 base outside the gene matches. This CDR3 is built from 13 residues.